This TCR beta chain was documented in a study of cytomegalovirus exposure and HLA in healthy donors. Study at large: An earlier analysis identified 117 million unique TCR beta sequences in 170 million or so T cells.

Study-level results: As a later analysis revealed, the rate of TCR association differed by HLA locus, with DRB1 most and HLA-C fewest. It was about 150 TCR beta chains that were listed as cytomegalovirus-associated.

On this clone itself: No antigen is known for it.

Amplification used 60 Vbeta primers and 13 Jbeta primers. Per the authors' pipeline: In a later analysis, approximately 80 million unique TCR beta chains included roughly 11 million shared by two or more donors. The method was immunoSEQ multiplex PCR; TCRdb's version includes in-frame clones alone and lacks a portion of them. The V and J calls and the clone size are those of that table, but D and trimming were determined from the DNA. In total, the table holds about 120,000 clones. Germline V gene data show CDR1 as KGHSH and CDR2 as LQKENI. The V end was cut by 1 base, the J end by 8 bases, with 15 bases between. The CDR3 spans 15 residues.

V is TRBV18 and J is TRBJ2-1; possibly TRBD1 for D (7 bases). This sequence was found in a man aged 18 to 35 in good health and CMV-seronegative. The sequencing input was PBMCs. The CDR3 sequence is CASSPLLGGGDEQFF. CDR3 in DNA: TGTGCCAGCTCACCACTTCTAGGAGGGGGCGATGAGCAGTTCTTC.